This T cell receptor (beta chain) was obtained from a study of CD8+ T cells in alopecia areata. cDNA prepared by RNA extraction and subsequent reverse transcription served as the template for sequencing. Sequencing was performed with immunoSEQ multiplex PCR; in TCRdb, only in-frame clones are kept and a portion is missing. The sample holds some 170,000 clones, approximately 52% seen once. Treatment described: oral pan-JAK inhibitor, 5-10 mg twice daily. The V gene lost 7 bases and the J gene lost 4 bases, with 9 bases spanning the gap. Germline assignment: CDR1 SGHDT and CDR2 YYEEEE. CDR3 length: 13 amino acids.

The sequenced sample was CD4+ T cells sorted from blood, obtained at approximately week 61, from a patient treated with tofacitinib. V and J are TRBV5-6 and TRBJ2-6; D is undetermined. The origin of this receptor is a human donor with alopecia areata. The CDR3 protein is CASYLRGANVLTF. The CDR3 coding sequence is TGTGCCAGCTACCTCAGGGGGGCCAACGTCCTGACTTTC. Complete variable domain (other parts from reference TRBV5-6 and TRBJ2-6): DAGVTQSPTHLIKTRGQQVTLRCSPKSGHDTVSWYQQALGQGPQFIFQYYEEEERQRGNFPDRFSGHQFPNYSSELNVNALLLGDSALYLCASYLRGANVLTFGAGSRLTVL.